The rows below give T cell receptor beta chains drawn from one sample of a study of beta chain features in type 1 diabetes. Sequenced by immunoSEQ multiplex PCR; TCRdb stores in-frame clones only, minus some. In the table there are about 360,000 clones, roughly 12% of which are singletons. Specimen: naive CD4+ T cells from blood. These receptors came from a man between 18 and 29 years old in good health. CDR3s include the opening cysteine and the closing phenylalanine or tryptophan. Size is stated for part of the rows, as once, few or many counts, or as a class when the clone is expanded.

V: TRBV28; size: NA; CDR3: CASSGTVDMALHF
V: TRBV7-2; size: NA; CDR3: CASSLAGALSNQPQHF
V: TRBV29-1; size: few; CDR3: CSVVPGLYNEQFF
V: TRBV7-2; size: few; CDR3: CASSPRRSRAEAFF
V: TRBV28; size: few; CDR3: CASSSGSGFDEQFF
V: TRBV20-1; size: few; CDR3: CSAATEYEQYF
V: TRBV5-1; size: NA; CDR3: CASSRPGGFQETQYF
V: TRBV6-1; size: few; CDR3: CASSVEGARLADTQYF
V: TRBV19; size: NA; CDR3: CASSIQSGNYEQYF
V: TRBV7-3; size: few; CDR3: CASSLDRATDTQYF
V: TRBV5-1; size: NA; CDR3: CASSLAGGNEQFF
V: TRBV5-4; size: NA; CDR3: CASSLGGYYRSYEQYF
V: TRBV7-9; size: few; CDR3: CASSPGTSGDTQYF
V: TRBV7-8; size: NA; CDR3: CASSRPTSGRTDTQYF
V: TRBV19; size: NA; CDR3: CASSSQTGAYEQYF
V: TRBV7-2; size: NA; CDR3: CASSVGSGDGEQFF
V: TRBV2; size: few; CDR3: CASLYPGANVLTF
V: TRBV7-8; size: few; CDR3: CASSTGLAGVDEQFF